This section outlines one T cell receptor (beta chain) sequence together with its context. The sample has other DNA sequences that encode this CDR3 too. Repertoires were generated with immunoSEQ multiplex PCR, while TCRdb's copy carries only in-frame clones and drops some. Of tens of thousands of clones detected, roughly 90% appear once; the ten largest clones hold approximately 3%. The CDR3 is 14 residues long. The V and J ends lost 1 base and 0 bases respectively, with 8 bases between them. The germline V gene has CDR1 SGHRS and CDR2 YFSETQ. These data originate in a study of T cells after somatic rescue of genetic block.

The J gene is TRBJ2-7, the V gene TRBV5-1; maybe TRBD2 (5 bases). The specimen sequenced was peripheral blood mononuclear cells (PBMCs). This clonotype was obtained from a man younger than 45. CDR3 DNA sequence: TGCGCCAGCAGCTTGAGCGGCAGCTCCTACGAGCAGTACTTC. It is translated as CASSLSGSSYEQYF.